The text below deals with one TCR beta chain. One junction end does not reproduce the germline sequence, and a read error may be involved. The data originate from a study of T cell changes during pregnancy in multiple sclerosis. The assay was immunoSEQ multiplex PCR, and TCRdb's table has in-frame clones only and misses some. The table has more than 15,000 clones, 88% seen once; the top ten hold under 1.5%. This CDR3 is built from 11 residues. The germline V gene encodes CDR1 GTSNPN and CDR2 SVGIG (reference sequence). Material: CD4+ T cells from peripheral blood mononuclear cells, obtained in the first trimester of pregnancy. This clonotype was sampled from a female donor in good health, enrolled as a control in a pregnancy study. The gene calls are TRBV30 and TRBJ2-7, with D possibly matching TRBD2 (5 bases). As DNA, the CDR3 is TGTGCCTGGAGTGCTGGGTGGGGTCGGGGCTTC. It translates to CAWSAGWGRGF.